The next 21 T cell receptor beta chains were all read from a single sample in a study of blood T cell repertoires in COVID-19. Repertoires were generated with immunoSEQ multiplex PCR, while TCRdb's copy carries only in-frame clones and drops some. The table records around 250,000 clones, about 87% of them present only once. The sample consisted of peripheral blood. The receptors were gathered from a woman in her sixties or seventies with active or convalescent COVID-19.

This sequence joins TRBV25-1 and TRBJ1-1; a possible D gene is TRBD1 (5 bases). CDR3 length: 14 residues. With 4 bases removed from V and 1 base from J, the gap between germline ends came to 10 bases. Per germline, CDR1 MGHDK and CDR2 SYGVNS. CDR3 DNA: TGTGCCAGCAGTGCACACGGGGGGAACACTGAAGCTTTCTTT. Encoded protein: CASSAHGGNTEAFF.

The chain joins TRBV15 to TRBJ2-2; TRBD1 matches at 8 bases. The trim removed 4 bases at V and 5 bases at J, leaving 3 bases unmatched. The germline V gene has CDR1 LNHNV and CDR2 YYDKDF (reference sequence). CDR3 length equals 14 residues. The CDR3 DNA is TGTGCCACCAGCATCAGGGGGCATACCGGGGAGCTGTTTTTT. Its translation: CATSIRGHTGELFF. The complete variable domain, with remaining parts taken from reference TRBV15 and TRBJ2-2, reads DAMVIQNPRYQVTQFGKPVTLSCSQTLNHNVMYWYQQKSSQAPKLLFHYYDKDFNNEADTPDNFQSRRPNTSFCFLDIRSPGLGDTAMYLCATSIRGHTGELFFGEGSRLTVL.

The DNA for the CDR3 is TGCGCCAGCAGTGACCCTGCCAAAAACATTCAGTACTTC. Protein: CASSDPAKNIQYF. The V call is TRBV10-2, the J call TRBJ2-4; D is uncertain. CDR3 length: 13 residues. Between the trimmed V and J ends, which lost 3 bases and 1 base, there was a span of 4 bases. Germline V lookup: CDR1 WSHSY, CDR2 SAAADI.

This chain links TRBV6-5 with TRBJ1-2; 11 nucleotides match TRBD1. V was clipped by 6 bases and J by 8 bases; unmatched bases: 5. The V gene's germline CDR1 is MNHEY and CDR2 SVGAGI. The CDR3 consists of 13 residues. CDR3 region: CASRGRTGGGYTF. Here the CDR3 DNA reads TGTGCCAGCAGGGGGCGGACAGGGGGCGGCTACACCTTC.

The chain joins TRBV6-2 or TRBV6-3 to TRBJ2-1; 10 bases align to TRBD2. The ends lost 3 bases at V and 7 bases at J; junction bases unmatched: 21. Per the germline V gene, CDR1 is MNHEY and CDR2 is SVGEGT. The CDR3 covers 20 residues. The CDR3 DNA sequence: TGTGCCAGCAGTTATACGGGAGGGAGCGGGGGGGCCATGGCCCCAAATGAGCAGTTCTTC. It translates to CASSYTGGSGGAMAPNEQFF.

V gene TRBV27 combines with J gene TRBJ2-5; 10 bases match TRBD1. With 5 bases clipped from V and 5 bases from J, the junction kept 5 bases outside the gene matches. The CDR3 sequence is 14 residues long. The germline CDR1 and CDR2 sequences are MNHEY and SMNVEV (reference sequence). CDR3: CASSIWTGGETQYF. In nucleotides, the CDR3 is TGTGCCAGCAGTATTTGGACAGGGGGGGAGACCCAGTACTTC.

The chain carries TRBV18 and TRBJ2-5; the D gene is possibly TRBD1 (5 bases). Trimming removed 3 bases from V and 5 bases from J, with 13 bases in between. CDR1 and CDR2 (germline): KGHSH, LQKENI. The CDR3 has 14 residues. CDR3 DNA sequence: TGTGCCAGCTCACCCAACCCAGGGTCTGAGACCCAGTACTTC. This codes for CASSPNPGSETQYF. Supplemented by reference TRBV18 and TRBJ2-5, the full variable domain reads NAGVMQNPRHLVRRRGQEARLRCSPMKGHSHVYWYRQLPEEGLKFMVYLQKENIIDESGMPKERFSAEFPKEGPSILRIQQVVRGDSAAYFCASSPNPGSETQYFGPGTRLLVL.

This rearrangement joins TRBV7-9 to TRBJ1-1, with unresolved D. Germline loops: CDR1 SEHNR, CDR2 FQNEAQ (reference sequence). This CDR3 has 14 residues. Trimming removed 5 bases at V and 4 bases at J, with 14 bases between. The CDR3 region is CASSPLEGATEAFF. CDR3 nucleotide sequence: TGTGCCAGCAGCCCGCTTGAGGGAGCCACTGAAGCTTTCTTT.

This clone appeared a single time. J is TRBJ2-7 and V is TRBV7-2; TRBD2 agrees at 10 bases. Germline loops: CDR1 SGHTA, CDR2 FQGNSA. CDR3 length: 15 residues. The V and J ends lost 6 bases and 2 bases, in that order; junction bases with no gene match: 7. CDR3 sequence reads: CASSLRLAGAYEQYF. CDR3 in DNA: TGTGCCAGCAGTTTGAGGCTAGCGGGGGCCTACGAGCAGTACTTC.

The chain is built from TRBV19 and TRBJ2-3; unclear D gene. CDR3 length: 13 residues. The germline V gene encodes CDR1 LNHDA and CDR2 SQIVND (reference sequence). With 3 bases removed from V and 2 bases from J, the gap between germline ends came to 6 bases. The CDR3 region is CASSMLFTDTQYF. In nucleotides, the CDR3 is TGTGCCAGTAGTATGCTATTCACAGATACGCAGTATTTT.

The chain carries TRBV7-7 and TRBJ2-5; TRBD1 agrees at 10 bases. CDR3 length: 15 amino acids. From germline, CDR1 is SSHAT and CDR2 FNYEAQ (reference sequence). Trimming at V came to 5 bases and at J to 5 bases, leaving 8 bases not matched to a gene. This CDR3 is CASSPGTGVGETQYF. Written as DNA, the CDR3 is TGTGCCAGCAGCCCCGGGACAGGGGTTGGGGAGACCCAGTACTTC.

V and J are TRBV7-9 and TRBJ1-1; 8 nucleotides agree with TRBD1. The V and J ends lost 3 bases and 1 base, in that order; junction bases with no gene match: 7. The CDR3 loop spans 16 amino acids. Germline CDR1 and CDR2: SEHNR and FQNEAQ (reference sequence). DNA of the CDR3: TGTGCCAGCAGCTTCCAAGTCGGACAGGGGAACACTGAAGCTTTCTTT. Its protein product is CASSFQVGQGNTEAFF.

The CDR3 DNA sequence: TGCGCCAGCAGCCAAGACGACGGAGGACTATATGGCTACACCTTC. Encoded protein: CASSQDDGGLYGYTF. The chain joins TRBV4-3 to TRBJ1-2; D unclear. There are 15 residues in the CDR3. V lost 0 bases and J lost 5, with 13 bases in between. Per germline, CDR1 LGHNA and CDR2 YSLEER.

The genes are TRBV5-6 and TRBJ1-4; 8 bases are shared with TRBD1. V shed 4 bases and J 0 bases; nucleotides not matched to a gene: 11. The CDR3 runs 18 residues. CDR1 SGHDT and CDR2 YYEEEE come from the germline V gene. The CDR3 region has the DNA TGTGCCAGCAGCGTGGTTGGACAGGGTCTAGCAACTAATGAAAAACTGTTTTTT. This gives the protein CASSVVGQGLATNEKLFF. Full variable domain (outside the CDR3, taken from reference TRBV5-6 and TRBJ1-4): DAGVTQSPTHLIKTRGQQVTLRCSPKSGHDTVSWYQQALGQGPQFIFQYYEEEERQRGNFPDRFSGHQFPNYSSELNVNALLLGDSALYLCASSVVGQGLATNEKLFFGSGTQLSVL.

The rearrangement links TRBV7-2 to TRBJ1-3, with D possibly TRBD1 on 5 matching bases. Trimming left V 5 bases short and J 3 bases short, with 14 bases between. The germline CDR1 and CDR2 sequences are SGHTA and FQGNSA. The CDR3 contains 15 residues. CDR3 loop: CASSPRADSGNTIYF. CDR3 nucleotide sequence: TGTGCCAGCAGCCCAAGAGCAGACAGTGGAAACACCATATATTTT.

This chain links TRBV15 with TRBJ1-2; no reliable D call. The germline V gene encodes CDR1 LNHNV and CDR2 YYDKDF (reference sequence). Trimming stripped 1 base from V and 6 bases from J, with 9 bases between. The CDR3 loop spans 13 amino acids. For the CDR3, the DNA is TGTGCCACCAGCAGAGGAGGCGGCGATGGCTACACCTTC. Translation: CATSRGGGDGYTF.

The CDR3 DNA follows: TGTGCCAGCAGCGCCGCGACAGGGGTCTTCTCTAGCACAGATACGCAGTATTTT. It encodes CASSAATGVFSSTDTQYF. The chain is built from TRBV7-9 and TRBJ2-3; 8 nucleotides match TRBD1. In germline, CDR1 is SEHNR, CDR2 FQNEAQ (reference sequence). This CDR3 is built from 18 residues. V lost 5 bases and J lost 0; bases outside the gene matches: 13.

The chain combines TRBV2 with TRBJ1-2; perhaps TRBD1 as D (5 bases). Germline V gives CDR1 SNHLY, CDR2 FYNNEI. Trimming removed 3 bases at V and 9 bases at J, with 14 bases between. The CDR3 runs 13 residues. CDR3 protein: CASSDRGWRSYTF. CDR3 nucleotide sequence: TGTGCCAGCAGTGATCGGGGGTGGAGGAGCTACACCTTC.

This rearrangement joins TRBV4-1 to TRBJ1-5, with 7 bases identical to TRBD1. Trimming at V came to 3 bases and at J to 7 bases, leaving 9 bases not matched to a gene. The CDR3 loop spans 15 amino acids. Looked up from germline, CDR1 is MGHRA and CDR2 is YSYEKL. CDR3 region: CASSHQTGPGQPQHF. CDR3 nucleotides: TGCGCCAGCAGCCACCAGACAGGGCCAGGGCAGCCCCAGCATTTT.

The chain recombines TRBV15 with TRBJ2-5; 7 nucleotides align to TRBD1. The trim removed 1 base at V and 7 bases at J, leaving 12 bases unmatched. The CDR3 sequence is 16 residues long. The germline gives CDR1 LNHNV, CDR2 YYDKDF (reference sequence). For the CDR3, the DNA is TGTGCCACCAGCAGAGCCGAAGGGGGCCCACGGGGGACCCAGTACTTC. Translating it yields CATSRAEGGPRGTQYF.

The chain uses TRBV12-5 and TRBJ2-5; the match to TRBD2 covers 8 bases. Germline loops: CDR1 LGHNT, CDR2 FRNRAP. The ends lost 6 bases at V and 5 bases at J; junction bases unmatched: 11. The CDR3 has 15 amino acids. The CDR3 is CASGPGGQKGETQYF. The CDR3 nucleotides read TGTGCTAGTGGCCCGGGGGGGCAGAAGGGGGAGACCCAGTACTTC.